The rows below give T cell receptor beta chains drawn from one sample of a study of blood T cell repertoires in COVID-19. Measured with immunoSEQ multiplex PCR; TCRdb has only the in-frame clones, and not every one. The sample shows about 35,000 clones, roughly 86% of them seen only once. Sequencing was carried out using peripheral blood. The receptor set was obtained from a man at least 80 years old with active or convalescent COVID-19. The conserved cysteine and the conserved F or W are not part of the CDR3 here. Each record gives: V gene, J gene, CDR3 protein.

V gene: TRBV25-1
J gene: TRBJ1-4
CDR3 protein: ASSRRGNEKLF

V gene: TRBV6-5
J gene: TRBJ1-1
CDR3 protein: ASSRGNTEAF

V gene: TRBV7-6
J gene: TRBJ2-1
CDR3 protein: ASSRYNEQF

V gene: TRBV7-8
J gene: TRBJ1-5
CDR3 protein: ASSPMPAGNQPQH

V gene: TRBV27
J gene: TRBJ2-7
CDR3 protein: AGNRDSGIEQY

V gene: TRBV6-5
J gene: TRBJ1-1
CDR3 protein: ASRRDRGDYTEAF

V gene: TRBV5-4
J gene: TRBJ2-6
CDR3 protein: ASSLGGNSRSGANVLT

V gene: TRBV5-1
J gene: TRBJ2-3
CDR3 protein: ASQTTPSTDTQY

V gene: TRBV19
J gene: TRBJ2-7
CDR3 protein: ASSIAPGTSGNYEQY

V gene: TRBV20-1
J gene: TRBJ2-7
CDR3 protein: SARLAREQY

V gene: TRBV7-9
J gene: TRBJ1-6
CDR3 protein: ASSLVGSGSPLH

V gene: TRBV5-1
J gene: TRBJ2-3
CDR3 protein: ASSSQITDTQY

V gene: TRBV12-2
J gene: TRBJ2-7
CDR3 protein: ASLDPPRLAGGLPVGEQY

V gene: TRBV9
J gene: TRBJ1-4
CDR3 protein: ASSVGLTGVEEKLF

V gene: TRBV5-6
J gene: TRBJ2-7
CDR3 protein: ASSPLGTVPYEQY

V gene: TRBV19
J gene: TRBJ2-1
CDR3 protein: ASNPNPGNSYNEQF

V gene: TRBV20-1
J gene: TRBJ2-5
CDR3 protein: SASIGQGETQY

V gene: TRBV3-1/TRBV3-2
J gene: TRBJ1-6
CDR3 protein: ASADTSNSPLH

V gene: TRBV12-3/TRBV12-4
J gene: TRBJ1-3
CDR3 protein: ASSFGPGNTIY

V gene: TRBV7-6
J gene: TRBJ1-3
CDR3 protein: ASSLGGAAGNTIY

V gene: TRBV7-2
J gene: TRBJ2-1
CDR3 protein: ASSSRTSAMGGEQF

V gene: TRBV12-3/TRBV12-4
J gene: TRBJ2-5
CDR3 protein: ASSLGAGETQY

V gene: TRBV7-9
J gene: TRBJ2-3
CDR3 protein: ASSLGLAGEDTQY

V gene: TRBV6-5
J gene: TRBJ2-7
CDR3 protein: ASSYAKGAHEQY

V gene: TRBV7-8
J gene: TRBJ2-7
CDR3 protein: ASSFEDGLGEQY

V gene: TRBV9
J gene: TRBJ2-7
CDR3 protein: ASSVGSGGPYEQY

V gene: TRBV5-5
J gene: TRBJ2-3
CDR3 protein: ASSFRLLTSGIRVTQY

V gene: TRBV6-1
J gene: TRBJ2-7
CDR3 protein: ASSVGTSGSSVNEQY

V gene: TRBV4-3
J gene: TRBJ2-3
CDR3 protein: ASSQDNGGDTQY

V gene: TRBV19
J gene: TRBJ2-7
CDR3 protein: ASSYSGTASYEQY

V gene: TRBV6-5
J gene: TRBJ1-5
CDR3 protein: ASSPTGKNGQPQH

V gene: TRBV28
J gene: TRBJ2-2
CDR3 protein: ASSLWTSGTGELF

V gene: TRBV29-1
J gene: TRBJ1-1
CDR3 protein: SAHSRASTEAF

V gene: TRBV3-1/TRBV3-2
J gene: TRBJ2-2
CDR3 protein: ASSRLTGELF

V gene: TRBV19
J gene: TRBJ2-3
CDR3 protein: ASSIVTSGSDTQY

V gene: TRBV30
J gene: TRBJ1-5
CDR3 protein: AWSPDRDQPQH

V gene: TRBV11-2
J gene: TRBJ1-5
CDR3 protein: ASSLDRTGGQPQH

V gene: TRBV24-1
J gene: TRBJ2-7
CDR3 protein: ATSDLGRQGQY

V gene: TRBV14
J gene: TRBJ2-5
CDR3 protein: ASSQEGRGETQY